The 27 T cell receptor beta chains reported below all come from one sample, sequenced in a study of technical replicates of blood from four donors. Clones were read by immunoSEQ multiplex PCR, and TCRdb kept only the in-frame ones, dropping some. Here the sample spans over 60,000 clones, around 93% being singletons. The sequenced sample consisted of T cells isolated from PBMCs. The source is a human donor in good health.

CDR3 sequence (DNA): TGTGCCAGCAGTACAGGGTCCTACAATGAGCAGTTCTTC. As protein: CASSTGSYNEQFF. The chain couples TRBV6-1 to TRBJ2-1; possibly TRBD1 for D (6 bases). Looked up from germline, CDR1 is MNHNS and CDR2 is SASEGT. This CDR3 is built from 13 residues. Deletions cut 5 bases from V and 1 base from J, with 6 bases between.

This clone was seen just once. The V gene is TRBV13, the J gene TRBJ1-1; possible D gene TRBD1, 6 bases. Germline CDR1 reads PRHDT; CDR2 reads FYEKMQ (reference sequence). Deletions cut 2 bases from V and 9 bases from J, with 10 bases between. This CDR3 contains 12 residues. As DNA, the CDR3 is TGTGCCAGCAGCTTACGACAGGACAAAGCTTTCTTT. Translation gives CASSLRQDKAFF.

The chain recombines TRBV4-1 with TRBJ1-2; a weak D match, TRBD1 (6 bases). V lost 0 bases, J lost 12 bases, and 17 bases lay in between. Germline CDR1 reads MGHRA; CDR2 reads YSYEKL. This CDR3 has 14 amino acids. The chain's CDR3 is CASSQEQGRNSNTF. CDR3 sequence (DNA): TGCGCCAGCAGCCAAGAACAGGGCCGTAATTCTAACACCTTC.

This chain connects TRBV30 to TRBJ1-5; D not resolved. This CDR3 is 13 amino acids long. CDR1 GTSNPN and CDR2 SVGIG come from the germline V gene (reference sequence). Between the trimmed V and J ends, which lost 5 bases and 4 bases, there was a span of 12 bases. The CDR3 loop is CAWSHGENQPQHF. The CDR3, as DNA: TGTGCCTGGTCTCATGGGGAGAATCAGCCCCAGCATTTT.

This chain connects TRBV11-2 to TRBJ2-7, with D possibly being TRBD2 (6 bases). V lost 4 bases and J lost 1, with 20 bases in between. The CDR3 extends over 17 amino acids. From germline, CDR1 is SGHAT and CDR2 FQNNGV. The CDR3 region has the DNA TGTGCCAGCAGCTCCCTATCTGTCCTAGCGAGTTCCTACGAGCAGTACTTC. The encoded protein is CASSSLSVLASSYEQYF.

The genes are TRBV20-1 and TRBJ2-1; 10 nucleotides align to TRBD1. CDR1 and CDR2 from the germline V gene are DFQATT and SNEGSKA (reference sequence). CDR3 length: 11 residues. CDR3 amino acids: CANGRDRGPFF. CDR3 DNA: TGCGCAAATGGCCGGGACAGGGGACCGTTCTTC.

The chain uses TRBV5-1 and TRBJ1-1; TRBD1 matches 7 bases. The ends lost 5 bases at V and 6 bases at J; junction bases unmatched: 7. Germline CDR1 and CDR2: SGHRS and YFSETQ. The CDR3 is 13 amino acids. The CDR3 coding sequence is TGCGCCAGCAGTTTGACAGGGAGCCCTGAAGCTTTCTTT. Amino acids: CASSLTGSPEAFF.

This chain links TRBV11-2 with TRBJ2-7; no clear D gene. Germline assignment: CDR1 SGHAT and CDR2 FQNNGV. The CDR3 length is 16 residues. The germline V and J ends were trimmed by 2 bases and 3 bases, with 17 bases remaining between them. The CDR3 reads CASSLTPPDLFYEQYF. The CDR3 nucleotides are TGTGCCAGCAGCTTAACCCCACCAGATCTCTTCTACGAGCAGTACTTC.

This clone has just one count. This sequence joins TRBV4-1 and TRBJ2-7; D uncertain. V shed 0 bases and J shed 3 bases, with 15 bases lying between them. Germline lookup yields CDR1 MGHRA and CDR2 YSYEKL. CDR3 length equals 16 residues. CDR3 sequence: CASSQDRFSLVYEQYF. Here the CDR3 DNA reads TGCGCCAGCAGCCAAGATCGGTTTAGCCTAGTCTACGAGCAGTACTTC.

The rearrangement links TRBV5-1 to TRBJ2-3, with TRBD1 as a possible D gene (5 bases). Deletions cut 0 bases from V and 5 bases from J, with 10 bases between. This CDR3 contains 14 residues. Germline lookup yields CDR1 SGHRS and CDR2 YFSETQ. The CDR3 loop is CASSLADRIDTQYF. The CDR3, as DNA: TGCGCCAGCAGCTTGGCCGACAGAATAGATACGCAGTATTTT.

This sequence joins TRBV10-1 and TRBJ2-7, with D maybe TRBD1 (5 bases). Germline CDR1 and CDR2: WNHNN and SYGVQD (reference sequence). The CDR3 sequence is 14 residues long. With 3 bases removed from V and 3 bases from J, the gap between germline ends came to 12 bases. Here the CDR3 reads CASSDQGLGYEQYF. DNA for the CDR3: TGCGCCAGCAGTGATCAGGGTTTAGGCTACGAGCAGTACTTC.

The chain carries TRBV6-6 and TRBJ2-5; 10 bases map to TRBD1. The CDR3 totals 16 residues. Germline lookup yields CDR1 MNHNY and CDR2 SVGAGI (reference sequence). J gave up 3 bases and V 1 base, and 5 bases lay outside the gene matches. This CDR3 is CASSYLRTGGEETQYF. Written as DNA, the CDR3 is TGTGCCAGCAGTTACTTGCGGACAGGGGGGGAAGAGACCCAGTACTTC.

The V gene is TRBV30, the J gene TRBJ2-1; no firm D call. The CDR3 runs 11 residues. Between the trimmed V and J ends, which lost 1 base and 9 bases, there was a span of 7 bases. The germline CDR1 and CDR2 sequences are GTSNPN and SVGIG (reference sequence). The CDR3 loop is CAWSEAAEQFF. CDR3 in DNA: TGTGCCTGGAGTGAAGCTGCTGAGCAGTTCTTC.

V usage is TRBV11-1 and J usage is TRBJ1-5; D is uncertain. Germline V gene lookup returns CDR1 SGHAT and CDR2 FQDESV (reference sequence). This CDR3 has 13 amino acids. V shed 1 base and J shed 10 bases, with 11 bases lying between them. CDR3 sequence (DNA): TGTGCCAGCAGCTTAGTTGGCGGTCCACCCCAGCATTTT. Translation gives CASSLVGGPPQHF.

The V call is TRBV18, the J call TRBJ1-4; no clear D gene. Trimming took off 4 bases at V and 5 bases at J, with 8 bases between the two ends. From germline, CDR1 is KGHSH and CDR2 LQKENI. CDR3 size: 13 residues. CDR3 sequence: CASSRAENEKLFF. CDR3 DNA: TGTGCCAGCTCACGGGCAGAGAATGAAAAACTGTTTTTT.

This clone was detected once. The chain is built from TRBV5-1 and TRBJ1-3; a weak D match, TRBD1 (5 bases). Germline V CDR1 and CDR2: SGHRS, YFSETQ. Trimming cost V 2 bases and J 3 bases, with 9 bases left between them. The CDR3 loop spans 14 amino acids. CDR3 loop: CASSFAGYGNTIYF. The DNA of the CDR3 is TGCGCCAGCAGCTTCGCAGGGTATGGAAACACCATATATTTT. Supplemented by reference TRBV5-1 and TRBJ1-3, the full variable domain reads KAGVTQTPRYLIKTRGQQVTLSCSPISGHRSVSWYQQTPGQGLQFLFEYFSETQRNKGNFPGRFSGRQFSNSRSEMNVSTLELGDSALYLCASSFAGYGNTIYFGEGSWLTVV.

The gene calls are TRBV6-1 and TRBJ1-2; D perhaps matches TRBD1 (6 bases). The CDR3 length is 16 residues. From germline, CDR1 is MNHNS and CDR2 SASEGT. The V end was cut by 0 bases, the J end by 4 bases, with 15 bases between. CDR3 nucleotides: TGTGCCAGCAGTGAAGCGCTTTCAGGGGAACTCTATGGCTACACCTTC. Residues: CASSEALSGELYGYTF.

The chain recombines TRBV29-1 with TRBJ1-4; 7 bases match TRBD1. The CDR3 has 13 amino acids. With 7 bases clipped from V and 0 bases from J, the junction kept 2 bases outside the gene matches. Germline V gene lookup returns CDR1 SQVTM and CDR2 ANQGSEA. The CDR3 DNA follows: TGCAGCGGACAGGGTGCAACTAATGAAAAACTGTTTTTT. It is translated as CSGQGATNEKLFF.

The rearrangement links TRBV11-2 to TRBJ2-2; TRBD2 matches 11 bases. In germline, CDR1 is SGHAT, CDR2 FQNNGV. The CDR3 sequence is 18 residues long. Trimming at V came to 1 base and at J to 5 bases, leaving 9 bases not matched to a gene. The CDR3 reads CASSLAGTSGRATGELFF. The CDR3 nucleotides read TGTGCCAGCAGCTTAGCGGGAACTAGCGGGAGAGCGACCGGGGAGCTGTTTTTT. The full variable domain, completed using reference TRBV11-2 and TRBJ2-2, is EAGVAQSPRYKIIEKRQSVAFWCNPISGHATLYWYQQILGQGPKLLIQFQNNGVVDDSQLPKDRFSAERLKGVDSTLKIQPAKLEDSAVYLCASSLAGTSGRATGELFFGEGSRLTVL.

This clone was seen a few times. The chain uses TRBV7-8 and TRBJ1-1, with 7 bases aligning to TRBD1. V shed 4 bases, J shed 5 bases, and the junction held 7 bases outside the gene matches. CDR3 length: 14 amino acids. Per the germline V gene, CDR1 is SGHVS and CDR2 is FQNEAQ. This CDR3 reads CASSWRQGATEAFF. CDR3 sequence (DNA): TGTGCCAGCAGCTGGAGACAGGGTGCAACTGAAGCTTTCTTT.

The V and J genes are TRBV11-2 and TRBJ2-7, with TRBD2 matching 8 bases. Germline CDR1 and CDR2: SGHAT and FQNNGV. The CDR3 extends over 15 amino acids. V lost 6 bases to trimming and J lost 3 bases; unmatched junction nucleotides: 10. The CDR3 spells CASSLESGTSYEQYF. The CDR3 DNA reads TGTGCCAGCAGTCTAGAAAGCGGGACTAGCTACGAGCAGTACTTC.

This sequence joins TRBV19 and TRBJ2-1, with 8 bases that match TRBD1. In germline, CDR1 is LNHDA, CDR2 SQIVND (reference sequence). V trimming: 6 bases; J trimming: 6 bases; junction bases outside the gene matches: 4. This CDR3 is 13 amino acids long. As DNA, the CDR3 is TGTGCCAGTAGCTACGACAGGGGCAATGAGCAGTTCTTC. Translating gives CASSYDRGNEQFF.

V is TRBV7-2 and J is TRBJ2-7, with TRBD1 matching 9 bases. The CDR3 covers 15 residues. The ends lost 1 base at V and 3 bases at J; junction bases unmatched: 4. Per the germline V gene, CDR1 is SGHTA and CDR2 is FQGNSA. CDR3 nucleotide sequence: TGTGCCAGCAGCTTAGAGGGGACAGGGAGCTACGAGCAGTACTTC. This codes for CASSLEGTGSYEQYF.

V and J are TRBV2 and TRBJ2-3; D uncertain. The CDR3 spans 11 residues. Between the trimmed V and J ends, which lost 10 bases and 6 bases, there was a span of 11 bases. Per the germline V gene, CDR1 is SNHLY and CDR2 is FYNNEI. CDR3 protein: CATLTSDTQYF. The CDR3 coding sequence is TGTGCCACCTTGACAAGCGATACGCAGTATTTT.

The chain recombines TRBV4-1 with TRBJ2-1; tentative D call: TRBD1 (6 bases). Trimming removed 0 bases at V and 13 bases at J, with 16 bases between. The CDR3 spans 14 residues. The germline CDR1 and CDR2 sequences are MGHRA and YSYEKL. The CDR3 reads CASSQDNEQGNQFF. The DNA of the CDR3 is TGCGCCAGCAGCCAAGATAACGAACAGGGAAACCAGTTCTTC.

This rearrangement joins TRBV5-6 to TRBJ2-1; TRBD2 matches at 7 bases. Trimming cost V 2 bases and J 7 bases; bases outside gene matches: 9. The germline V gene has CDR1 SGHDT and CDR2 YYEEEE. The CDR3 totals 15 residues. The CDR3 loop is CASSFPAGEGNEQFF. CDR3 sequence (DNA): TGTGCCAGCAGCTTCCCCGCGGGAGAGGGAAATGAGCAGTTCTTC.

J is TRBJ1-2 and V is TRBV25-1; D is uncertain. V gave up 2 bases and J gave up 2 bases, with 6 bases separating them. This CDR3 has 13 residues. Germline loops: CDR1 MGHDK, CDR2 SYGVNS. The CDR3 loop reads CASSEQLNYGYTF. For the CDR3, the DNA is TGTGCCAGCAGTGAACAACTAAACTATGGCTACACCTTC.